This is a list of T cell receptor beta chains from one sample in a study of blood T cell repertoires in COVID-19. Assay used: immunoSEQ multiplex PCR; TCRdb lists only in-frame clones, some missing. The data show 250,000 to 350,000 clones, more than 75% seen once. The sequenced sample was peripheral blood. All receptors derive from a woman aged 45-60 years who had recovered from COVID-19. CDR3s include the opening cysteine and the closing phenylalanine or tryptophan. The D gene is left open where the match is weak. Clone size is stated in some rows and not others, as once, few, many or a class when expanded.

.	.	TRBJ2-2	TRBV5-1	TGCGCCAGCAGCGCGGGACAGACGAACACCGGGGAGCTGTTTTTT	CASSAGQTNTGELFF
.	TRBD2	TRBJ2-7	TRBV9	TGTGCCAGCAGCGAGGATTGGAGCGGGACCTACGAGCAGTACTTC	CASSEDWSGTYEQYF
.	.	TRBJ1-4	TRBV2	TGTGCCAGCGGTAAAGAGACAGGAATACTTGAAAAACTGTTTTTT	CASGKETGILEKLFF
.	.	TRBJ2-7	TRBV7-3	TGTGCCAGCAGCTTGTCTGGGACTCCTCCCGTGAGCTTC	CASSLSGTPPVSF
.	TRBD1	TRBJ1-5	TRBV29-1	TGCAGCGTAATAGGGACAGAATTCAATCAGCCCCAGCATTTT	CSVIGTEFNQPQHF
.	TRBD2	TRBJ2-7	TRBV7-2	TGTGCCAGCAGCTTATCAGGCTGGGAGGGCTACGAGCAGTACTTC	CASSLSGWEGYEQYF
.	TRBD1	TRBJ1-2	TRBV7-9	TGTGCCAGCAGCTTAGTAGAGAGTGGAGGGGGCATGAACTATGGCTACACCTTC	CASSLVESGGGMNYGYTF
once	.	TRBJ1-2	TRBV6-2/TRBV6-3	TGTGCCAGCAGTTACTCGATGGTGCGGGGCTACACCTTC	CASSYSMVRGYTF
.	.	TRBJ1-5	TRBV7-2	TGTGCCAGCAGCTTAGGTTCGGGTATCGGCGATCAGCCCCAGCATTTT	CASSLGSGIGDQPQHF
.	TRBD2	TRBJ2-3	TRBV7-3	TGTGCCAGCAGCTTAATCTCAGGTTTGGGCCCTAGCGGGAGGACCTTGTCTGGCACAGATACGCAGTATTTT	CASSLISGLGPSGRTLSGTDTQYF
.	.	TRBJ2-5	TRBV7-8	TGTGCCAGCAGCTACCCTCCGTACGGGGTAGGAGAGACCCAGTACTTC	CASSYPPYGVGETQYF
.	.	TRBJ2-2	TRBV6-2/TRBV6-3	TGTGCCAGCAGTTACTTGGCGGGCGCATCCACCGGGGAGCTGTTTTTT	CASSYLAGASTGELFF
.	.	TRBJ1-2	TRBV11-2	TGTGCCAGCAGCTTACAGGGAAGGGAGGATTATGGCTACACCTTC	CASSLQGREDYGYTF
.	TRBD2	TRBJ2-5	TRBV6-2/TRBV6-3	TGTGCCAGCAGTCGAGCGGGGGGAACGAGAGAGACCCAGTACTTC	CASSRAGGTRETQYF
.	TRBD2	TRBJ2-5	TRBV6-2/TRBV6-3	TGTGCCAGCAGTTCCCTAGCGGAGTTCCAAGAGACCCAGTACTTC	CASSSLAEFQETQYF
.	TRBD2	TRBJ2-1	TRBV5-4	TGTGCCAGCAGCCCGCCCCGGACTAGCAGCTACAATGAGCAGTTCTTC	CASSPPRTSSYNEQFF
.	.	TRBJ1-6	TRBV9	TGTGCCAGCAGCGTAGACCCAAGGGGGAATTCACCCCTCCACTTT	CASSVDPRGNSPLHF
.	.	TRBJ1-5	TRBV4-3	TGCGCCAGCAGCCAAGAAGACCCCGGGGACAATCAGCCCCAGCATTTT	CASSQEDPGDNQPQHF
many	.	TRBJ1-3	TRBV6-6	TGTGCCAGCAGCCCAAATGGAAACACCATATATTTT	CASSPNGNTIYF
.	.	TRBJ2-7	TRBV7-2	TGTGCCAGCACCTCGGGTCTCTTCTCCTACGAGCAGTACTTC	CASTSGLFSYEQYF
.	TRBD1	TRBJ2-7	TRBV9	TGTGCCAGCAGCCCCGTAGGTCGGGACAGGATCCACGAGCAGTACTTC	CASSPVGRDRIHEQYF
.	TRBD1	TRBJ2-7	TRBV20-1	TGCAGTGCTAGTAGAGACAGGGGACACGAGCAGTACTTC	CSASRDRGHEQYF
once	TRBD2	TRBJ2-1	TRBV19	TGTGCCAGTAGTATAACAGGGCTAGCGGGAAGCTCCTACAATGAGCAGTTCTTC	CASSITGLAGSSYNEQFF
.	.	TRBJ1-2	TRBV29-1	TGCAGCGTTGCGGGGGGCGCTGGGGGCTACACCTTC	CSVAGGAGGYTF
.	.	TRBJ2-7	TRBV5-4	TGTGCCAGCAGCACACTAGAGCACGAGCAGTACTTC	CASSTLEHEQYF
.	TRBD1	TRBJ1-4	TRBV9	TGTGCCAGCAGCGTAGGAGGGGGCACGGCTAATGAAAAACTGTTTTTT	CASSVGGGTANEKLFF
.	TRBD1	TRBJ2-5	TRBV5-1	TGCGCCAGCAGCTTTGACAGGGGGCGTGGGACCCAGTACTTC	CASSFDRGRGTQYF
.	.	TRBJ1-1	TRBV5-1	TGCGCCAGCAGCTTGGAGGCAGGCCGTGAAGCTTTCTTT	CASSLEAGREAFF
.	.	TRBJ1-2	TRBV4-1	TGCGCCAGCAGTTCTACAGGGAGTCAGGGGTATGGCTACACCTTC	CASSSTGSQGYGYTF
.	TRBD2	TRBJ2-3	TRBV9	TGTGCCAGCAGCGCCCTCAGCGGGAGTGCTGGGGATACGCAGTATTTT	CASSALSGSAGDTQYF
.	.	TRBJ1-2	TRBV28	TGTGCCTGTGGAGGGAGGGGGTATGGCTACACCTTC	CACGGRGYGYTF
.	TRBD2	TRBJ2-3	TRBV5-6	TGTGCCAGCAGCTTTAGCGGGGTTAGCACAGATACGCAGTATTTT	CASSFSGVSTDTQYF
.	.	TRBJ1-1	TRBV9	TGTGCCAGCAGCGTCGAGGCGATATGGGACACTGAAGCTTTCTTT	CASSVEAIWDTEAFF
.	.	TRBJ1-4	TRBV4-2	TGTGCCAGCAGCCAAGACAGGAATGAAAAACTGTTTTTT	CASSQDRNEKLFF
.	.	TRBJ1-2	TRBV7-8	TGTGCCAGCAGCTTAGTCGGCGGAGAGATGGACTATGGCTACACCTTC	CASSLVGGEMDYGYTF
.	TRBD1	TRBJ2-3	TRBV7-3	TGTGCCAGCAGCAACCCGACAGGGCGGACGCAGTATTTT	CASSNPTGRTQYF
.	TRBD1	TRBJ2-7	TRBV29-1	TGCAGCGTAGGACAGGGGGGGGCCTACGAGCAGTACTTC	CSVGQGGAYEQYF
once	.	TRBJ1-2	TRBV21-1	TGTGCCAGCAAAACCCCGGACTATGGCTACACCTTC	CASKTPDYGYTF
once	.	TRBJ1-1	TRBV7-6	TGTGCCAGCAGCCCGGGGCAGGGGATTGGGACTGAAGCTTTCTTT	CASSPGQGIGTEAFF
.	.	TRBJ2-3	TRBV6-5	TGTGCCAGTGGTATACGGGGAAGCACAGATACGCAGTATTTT	CASGIRGSTDTQYF
few	.	TRBJ1-5	TRBV19	TGTGCCAGTAGTCCCGTCTCTCCCAGGGAACGCAATCAGCCCCAGCATTTT	CASSPVSPRERNQPQHF
.	.	TRBJ1-1	TRBV7-3	TGTGCCAGCAGCTCTCTAATGAACACTGAAGCTTTCTTT	CASSSLMNTEAFF
.	TRBD2	TRBJ2-3	TRBV10-1	TGCGCCAGCAGCACTTTTAGCGGGAGATGCACAGATACGCAGTATTTT	CASSTFSGRCTDTQYF
.	.	TRBJ2-5	TRBV2	TGTGCCAGCAGTACCAGGATAGGAGACGGAGGGGAGACCCAGTACTTC	CASSTRIGDGGETQYF
.	TRBD2	TRBJ2-5	TRBV2	TGTGCCAGCAGTGGAGGACTAGGCCCGTTAGCGCGGGAGACCCAGTACTTC	CASSGGLGPLARETQYF
.	.	TRBJ1-5	TRBV30	TGTGCCTGGAGTTTTGGTACAAACAGGGAGCCCCAGCATTTT	CAWSFGTNREPQHF
.	.	TRBJ1-6	TRBV6-5	TGTGCCAGCAGTCTGAGAAGAGGGCTGGATTCACCCCTCCACTTT	CASSLRRGLDSPLHF
.	TRBD2	TRBJ2-2	TRBV11-3	TGTGCCAGCGGACTAGCGGGGACCGGGGAGCTGTTTTTT	CASGLAGTGELFF
.	TRBD1	TRBJ2-1	TRBV5-8	TGTGCCAGCAGGCATCCAGGGGGAGTGAGCTCCTACAATGAGCAGTTCTTC	CASRHPGGVSSYNEQFF
.	.	TRBJ2-5	TRBV15	TGTGCCACCAGCAGAGACAGGGGGGAAGAGACCCAGTACTTC	CATSRDRGEETQYF